This T cell receptor (beta chain) was retrieved from a study of read filtering for tumor transcriptome and immune sequencing. Study-wide points: Even smaller IR-seq throughput identified most shared clonotypes. IR-seq and RNA-seq agreed better without single-read clonotypes.

CDR1 and CDR2 (germline): MDHEN, SYDVKM. CDR3 size: 12 residues. V lost 8 bases and J lost 3, with 11 bases in between. This library used around 400 ng RNA and molecular barcoded adaptors spanning alpha/delta and beta/gamma chains. MiXCR was run by TCRdb on the reads, yielding one entry per CDR3 protein. The data contain fewer than 90,000 distinct CDR3 sequences, 9% to 15% of them singletons. This clonotype came up many times. The target antigen is unknown. The sequenced sample was a population of CD138-negative cells sorted from bone marrow. The source of this sequence is a donor aged 40 or over with multiple myeloma. The chain uses TRBV28 and TRBJ2-7; D remains ambiguous. The CDR3 DNA reads TGTGCCAGCGGATCAGCGTTCTACGAGCAGTACTTC. This encodes CASGSAFYEQYF.